This T cell receptor (beta chain) was captured by sequencing in a study of radiotherapy plus CTLA-4 blockade in lung cancer (dated by TCRdb to 2017 to 2018). In the study overall: Among the enrolled patients, around 17% had an objective response, and around 31% reached disease control. Study-wide findings and limitations: TCR clones derived from tumors expanded in peripheral blood after treatment with radiotherapy and ipilimumab. The strongest predictors of response were reported to be early dynamic shifts in blood T cell clones along with a rise in serum interferon-beta following radiation.

From the cysteine through the phenylalanine, the CDR3 covers 13 amino acids. The read is trimmed to its CDR3 DNA, 39 bases read in frame from base 1. The germline V gene provides CDR1 SGHNT and CDR2 YENEEA. V loses 5 bases of germline sequence and J loses 2 bases, and the interval between the two ends is 9 bases. A remark on this clone: Its binding antigen is unknown. The input lacks base qualities; no much larger clone sits a single base away.

The study tested focal radiation therapy combined with CTLA-4 blockade (ipilimumab) in patients with chemo-refractory metastatic non-small-cell lung cancer. The library was obtained by the immunoSEQ multiplex PCR assay. TCRdb carries this immuneACCESS record with in-frame sequences only. Its versions omit some clonotypes, under half of them owing to an unresolved V gene in the studies checked, with the rest unexplained. The sample records about 110,000 clones, roughly four fifths of which are singletons. Together, the top ten hold 2.5% to 3.5% of the sample. The sequence joins TRBV11-3 to TRBJ2-5, with the D gene possibly TRBD1 or TRBD2, each one fitting 5 bases. This clonotype was obtained from a human donor with non-small cell lung cancer that progressed on radiotherapy plus ipilimumab. Some clones in this sample may be carry-over from other donors' samples. Source: peripheral blood, taken from a patient treated with radiotherapy plus ipilimumab. The CDR3 amino acid sequence is: CASSRGPQETQYF. The DNA is as follows: TGTGCCAGCAGCCGGGGACCACAAGAGACCCAGTACTTC.